These 32 T cell receptor beta chains were all obtained from the same sample, sequenced in a study of CD8+CD57+ T cells in acquired aplastic anemia (dated by TCRdb to 2016 to 2019). Sequenced using an Illumina HiSeq 2000. TCR beta VDJ combination and CDR3 sequence profiling used genomic DNA as the template. TCRdb reran the public reads through fastp at Q25 and MiXCR, keeping productive beta chains. Rows with a matching CDR3 protein are joined into one entry that keeps the most common DNA and genes. A total of 220,000 or so distinct CDR3 sequences appear in this sample, less than 75% of them only once. The ten largest clones take up about 60% of the sample. Patients chosen for sequencing had shown expansion of CD8+CD57+ cells by flow cytometry. Specimen: sorted CD4+, CD8+, or CD8+CD57+ T cells (not recorded which) from PBMCs. Receptors were obtained from a human donor with aplastic anemia.

J is TRBJ1-2 and V is TRBV9, with no clear D. V lost 6 bases and J lost 6, with 18 bases in between. The CDR3 is made up of 14 amino acids. Looked up from germline, CDR1 is SGDLS and CDR2 is YYNGEE. The chain's CDR3 is CASTPRASSDGYTF. The DNA for the CDR3 is TGTGCCAGCACACCGAGGGCGTCGTCTGATGGCTACACCTTC. Full variable domain (remainder filled in from reference TRBV9 and TRBJ1-2): DSGVTQTPKHLITATGQRVTLRCSPRSGDLSVYWYQQSLDQGLQFLIQYYNGEERAKGNILERFSAQQFPDLHSELNLSSLELGDSALYFCASTPRASSDGYTFGSGTRLTVV.

The chain links TRBV10-3 to TRBJ2-3; TRBD2 matches 8 bases. The ends lost 5 bases at V and 2 bases at J; junction bases unmatched: 6. The CDR3 extends over 15 amino acids. The germline V gene encodes CDR1 ENHRY and CDR2 SYGVKD. CDR3 sequence: CAISRAGDVTDTQYF. The CDR3 nucleotides read TGTGCCATCAGTCGAGCGGGGGACGTCACAGATACGCAGTATTTT.

This clonotype occurred a few times. This rearrangement joins TRBV5-1 to TRBJ2-7; the match to TRBD1 covers 8 bases. The CDR3 is made up of 14 amino acids. CDR1 is SGHRS, CDR2 YFSETQ, per germline. J lost 0 bases, V lost 3 bases, and 2 bases had no gene match. The CDR3 sequence: CASSSQGASYEQYF. In DNA form, the CDR3 reads TGCGCCAGCAGCTCCCAGGGGGCCTCCTACGAGCAGTACTTC.

J is TRBJ2-1 and V is TRBV11-2, with 9 bases lining up with TRBD1. Trimming removed 9 bases from V and 12 bases from J; junction bases left unmatched: 18. The CDR3 spans 15 residues. Per germline, CDR1 SGHAT and CDR2 FQNNGV. CDR3 in DNA: TGTGCCAGTAGCCCCCGGGACAGGGTTTGGGATTGGCAGTTCTTC. Protein sequence: CASSPRDRVWDWQFF.

J is TRBJ2-1 and V is TRBV19; 11 nucleotides match TRBD2. The CDR3 is made up of 17 amino acids. CDR1 LNHDA and CDR2 SQIVND come from the germline V gene (reference sequence). V lost 3 bases to trimming and J lost 7 bases; unmatched junction nucleotides: 11. CDR3 loop: CASSIATSGRKGNEQFF. CDR3 nucleotide sequence: TGTGCCAGTAGTATCGCAACTAGCGGGAGAAAGGGTAATGAGCAGTTCTTC.

J is TRBJ2-1 and V is TRBV10-1; TRBD2 is a possible D gene (6 bases). The CDR3 runs to 13 residues. The V gene's germline CDR1 is WNHNN and CDR2 SYGVQD (reference sequence). V shed 4 bases and J shed 6 bases, with 10 bases lying between them. CDR3 nucleotides: TGCGCCAGCAGTGCGGGTAGCGGCAATGAGCAGTTCTTC. This codes for CASSAGSGNEQFF.

The rearrangement uses TRBV7-2 and TRBJ1-5, with no clear D. The germline V gene encodes CDR1 SGHTA and CDR2 FQGNSA. CDR3 length equals 14 residues. V lost 2 bases and J lost 4, with 9 bases in between. Here the CDR3 DNA reads TGTGCCAGCAGCTTATCGCAGGTAAATCAGCCCCAGCATTTT. It specifies CASSLSQVNQPQHF.

V usage is TRBV9 and J usage is TRBJ2-7; 8 bases are shared with TRBD1. The J segment lost 5 bases and the V segment lost 0 bases, leaving 10 bases of the junction unmatched. Germline V gives CDR1 SGDLS, CDR2 YYNGEE. This CDR3 is built from 16 residues. The DNA for the CDR3 is TGTGCCAGCAGCGTAGCGTGGACAGGGAGTAGGGACGAGCAGTACTTC. This translates into CASSVAWTGSRDEQYF.

CDR3 region: CASRDNPYEQYF. The CDR3 DNA reads as TGCGCCAGTCGGGACAACCCCTACGAGCAGTACTTC. The chain recombines TRBV10-2 with TRBJ2-7; a possible D gene is TRBD1 (6 bases). Per the germline V gene, CDR1 is WSHSY and CDR2 is SAAADI. The CDR3 has 12 residues. With 9 bases removed from V and 2 bases from J, the gap between germline ends came to 11 bases.

V and J are TRBV20-1 and TRBJ1-1; no clear D. Between the trimmed V and J ends, which lost 5 bases and 3 bases, there was a span of 16 bases. The CDR3 runs to 14 residues. Germline lookup yields CDR1 DFQATT and CDR2 SNEGSKA (reference sequence). The CDR3 DNA reads TGCAGTGCTCGGACGGACGGTTCGGACACTGAAGCTTTCTTT. It codes for CSARTDGSDTEAFF.

The chain links TRBV7-2 to TRBJ2-7; D is perhaps TRBD1 (6 bases). Trimming left V 4 bases short and J 4 bases short, with 11 bases between. The CDR3 is 13 residues long. Germline V gives CDR1 SGHTA, CDR2 FQGNSA. In DNA, the CDR3 is TGTGCCAGCAGCTACTTAGGGGGATACGAGCAGTACTTC. Amino acids: CASSYLGGYEQYF.

The gene calls are TRBV24-1 and TRBJ2-3; TRBD2 is a possible D gene (5 bases). V was clipped by 7 bases and J by 5 bases, with 12 bases between them. CDR3 size: 13 residues. Germline CDR1 reads KGHDR; CDR2 reads SFDVKD. CDR3 nucleotide sequence: TGTGCCACCAGCACTAGAGCAGTAGATACGCAGTATTTT. Translation: CATSTRAVDTQYF.

The chain has TRBV7-2 and TRBJ2-1, with 10 positions matching TRBD1. V trimming: 4 bases; J trimming: 0 bases; junction bases outside the gene matches: 6. There are 17 residues in the CDR3. Looked up from germline, CDR1 is SGHTA and CDR2 is FQGNSA. CDR3 protein: CASSYRTGGVSYNEQFF. CDR3 in DNA: TGTGCCAGCAGCTATAGGACAGGGGGGGTCTCCTACAATGAGCAGTTCTTC.

This clonotype was detected only once. The rearrangement links TRBV19 to TRBJ1-5, with D maybe TRBD1 (6 bases). This CDR3 is built from 14 residues. Deletions cut 5 bases from V and 4 bases from J, with 12 bases between. Germline V lookup: CDR1 LNHDA, CDR2 SQIVND (reference sequence). The CDR3 sequence: CASSPGVGNQPQHF. CDR3 nucleotide sequence: TGTGCCAGTAGTCCAGGGGTTGGTAATCAGCCCCAGCATTTT.

This chain links TRBV4-1 with TRBJ1-6; D not certain. V lost 3 bases and J 13 bases, leaving 10 bases between the germline ends. There are 12 residues in the CDR3. CDR1 is MGHRA, CDR2 YSYEKL, per germline. CDR3 sequence reads: CASSQGLWPLHF. The DNA for the CDR3 is TGCGCCAGCAGCCAGGGTCTTTGGCCCCTCCACTTT.

The chain couples TRBV7-3 to TRBJ1-1, with D unclear. V was pared by 5 bases and J by 5 bases, with 18 bases between. The germline V gene encodes CDR1 SGHTA and CDR2 FQGTGA. This CDR3 is 15 amino acids long. The CDR3 protein is CASSLFQKKGTEAFF. The CDR3 region has the DNA TGTGCCAGCAGCCTTTTCCAGAAAAAGGGAACTGAAGCTTTCTTT.

The chain carries TRBV27 and TRBJ2-7, with D possibly being TRBD1 (5 bases). V was cut by 4 bases and J by 2 bases, with 9 bases left in between. This CDR3 comprises 13 residues. Germline V gives CDR1 MNHEY, CDR2 SMNVEV (reference sequence). CDR3 region: CASSYRSPYEQYF. CDR3 DNA sequence: TGTGCCAGCAGTTACAGGTCCCCCTACGAGCAGTACTTC.

V usage is TRBV7-9 and J usage is TRBJ1-1; 8 nucleotides agree with TRBD1. The CDR3 is 14 amino acids. Losses at the gene ends were 4 bases for V and 3 bases for J; bases not matched to a gene: 4. The V gene's germline CDR1 is SEHNR and CDR2 FQNEAQ (reference sequence). Here the CDR3 reads CASSYGQGDTEAFF. CDR3 DNA: TGTGCCAGCAGCTACGGACAGGGTGACACTGAAGCTTTCTTT.

The chain combines TRBV20-1 with TRBJ1-4; a weak D match, TRBD1 (5 bases). V gave up 4 bases and J gave up 5 bases, with 11 bases separating them. This CDR3 comprises 13 residues. Per the germline V gene, CDR1 is DFQATT and CDR2 is SNEGSKA (reference sequence). The CDR3 is CSATGGANEKLFF. DNA of the CDR3: TGCAGTGCTACCGGCGGGGCAAATGAAAAACTGTTTTTT.

The V gene is TRBV19, the J gene TRBJ2-7; 7 positions agree with TRBD1. Germline values: CDR1 LNHDA, CDR2 SQIVND (reference sequence). The CDR3 has 12 amino acids. V shed 5 bases and J 6 bases; nucleotides not matched to a gene: 4. CDR3 sequence reads: CASSPTGAEQYF. DNA of the CDR3: TGTGCCAGTAGTCCTACAGGGGCCGAGCAGTACTTC.

J is TRBJ1-6 and V is TRBV19; 10 nucleotides align to TRBD1. With V trimmed by 10 bases and J by 10 bases, 10 bases remained unmatched. Germline V lookup: CDR1 LNHDA, CDR2 SQIVND (reference sequence). There are 14 residues in the CDR3. CDR3 protein: CANRKGTGESPLHF. CDR3 DNA: TGTGCCAATAGGAAGGGGACAGGGGAGTCACCCCTCCACTTT.

The V gene is TRBV10-3, the J gene TRBJ1-2, with TRBD1 matching 8 bases. J gave up 2 bases and V 10 bases, and 12 bases lay outside the gene matches. CDR3 size: 15 residues. The germline CDR1 and CDR2 sequences are ENHRY and SYGVKD. CDR3 coding DNA: TGTGCCAGCCGAGGGACAGGCACATCGAACTATGGCTACACCTTC. Translated, it gives CASRGTGTSNYGYTF.

Of note for this clonotype: Sequence at one end of the junction differs from germline and may be a read error. The V and J genes are TRBV29-1 and TRBJ2-7, with 8 bases matching TRBD2. This CDR3 contains 14 residues. Germline CDR1 and CDR2: SQVTM and ANQGSEA. The DNA of the CDR3 is TGCAGCGTGGAAGACCCGGGACTAGCCTACGAGCAGTACTTC. Translated: CSVEDPGLAYEQYF.

This clonotype came up a few times. The rearrangement joins TRBV7-9 to TRBJ1-5, with D possibly being TRBD1 (5 bases). Trimming took off 5 bases at V and 3 bases at J, with 11 bases between the two ends. The CDR3 is made up of 14 amino acids. Germline V gene sequence: CDR1 SEHNR, CDR2 FQNEAQ (reference sequence). The CDR3 region has the DNA TGTGCCAGCAGCCCAGGGATGTACAATCAGCCCCAGCATTTT. It codes for CASSPGMYNQPQHF.

This clonotype has only a few counts. This sequence joins TRBV29-1 and TRBJ1-1; D gene ambiguous. The CDR3 totals 12 residues. The V gene's germline CDR1 is SQVTM and CDR2 ANQGSEA. V gave up 4 bases and J gave up 4 bases, with 10 bases separating them. CDR3 region: CSVARSSTEAFF. For the CDR3, the DNA is TGCAGCGTTGCGCGAAGTTCCACTGAAGCTTTCTTT. The whole variable domain, filled in from reference TRBV29-1 and TRBJ1-1, reads SAVISQKPSRDICQRGTSLTIQCQVDSQVTMMFWYRQQPGQSLTLIATANQGSEATYESGFVIDKFPISRPNLTFSTLTVSNMSPEDSSIYLCSVARSSTEAFFGQGTRLTVV.

Details on this clonotype: Its ends do not fully match the called genes, so a read error is possible. The genes are TRBV7-9 and TRBJ1-4; D might be TRBD1 (6 bases). CDR1 SEHNR and CDR2 FQNEAQ come from the germline V gene (reference sequence). The CDR3 contains 12 residues. In DNA form, the CDR3 reads TGTGCCAGCGGAACAGGGTTTGAAAAATTGTTTTTT. It yields the protein CASGTGFEKLFF.

The chain combines TRBV20-1 with TRBJ2-7, with D perhaps TRBD1 or TRBD2 (5 bases each). Trimming removed 3 bases from V and 1 base from J, with 10 bases in between. Germline CDR1 DFQATT, CDR2 SNEGSKA (reference sequence). The CDR3 sequence is 13 residues long. DNA of the CDR3: TGCAGTGCTAGTAGGGACGGTTCCTACGAGCAGTACTTC. This gives the protein CSASRDGSYEQYF.

This chain connects TRBV18 to TRBJ2-3, with 7 nucleotides matching TRBD2. With V trimmed by 4 bases and J by 12 bases, 7 bases remained unmatched. This CDR3 has 12 amino acids. CDR1 and CDR2 (germline): KGHSH, LQKENI. As DNA, the CDR3 is TGTGCCAGCTCACATCCCGGACTAGAACAGTATTTT. It encodes CASSHPGLEQYF.

The sample holds one count of this clonotype. The genes are TRBV20-1 and TRBJ1-1; TRBD1 might be the D (5 bases). Trimming took off 4 bases at V and 8 bases at J, with 8 bases between the two ends. The germline CDR1 and CDR2 sequences are DFQATT and SNEGSKA (reference sequence). The CDR3 spans 10 residues. CDR3 amino acids: CSAIRTEAFF. The CDR3, as DNA: TGCAGTGCTATTAGGACAGAAGCTTTCTTT.

This clonotype has just a few counts. The chain carries TRBV12-3 or TRBV12-4 and TRBJ2-7, with 7 bases lining up with TRBD1. CDR3 size: 15 residues. The V segment lost 3 bases and the J segment 3 bases; nucleotides outside the gene matches: 8. CDR3 residues: CASSFRGQASYEQYF. As DNA, the CDR3 is TGTGCCAGCAGTTTCCGCGGACAGGCGAGCTACGAGCAGTACTTC.

In DNA, the CDR3 is TGTGCCAGCAGCTTACTACCGGGGTCCCACGAGCAGTACTTC. Amino acids: CASSLLPGSHEQYF. The rearrangement links TRBV7-3 to TRBJ2-7, with D possibly being TRBD2 (5 bases). Per germline, CDR1 SGHTA and CDR2 FQGTGA. The CDR3 is 14 residues long. V was shortened by 2 bases and J by 5 bases, with 13 bases between the two germline ends.

The rearrangement joins TRBV7-2 to TRBJ1-5; tentatively, D is TRBD1 (5 bases). V shed 5 bases and J shed 7 bases, with 12 bases lying between them. CDR1 and CDR2 from the germline V gene are SGHTA and FQGNSA. The CDR3 spans 13 residues. CDR3 sequence: CASSPDGGQPQHF. The CDR3 DNA follows: TGTGCCAGCAGCCCGGATGGGGGACAGCCCCAGCATTTT.